A single sample gave rise to the 7 T cell receptor beta chains below, sequenced in a study of blood T cell repertoires in COVID-19. TCRdb's copy holds only in-frame clones and misses some; the assay was immunoSEQ multiplex PCR. The sample contains 250,000 to 300,000 clones, around 84% of which appear only once. The specimen was PBMCs or T cells enriched from blood (not recorded which). These receptors all stem from a man between 25 and 39 years old with acute COVID-19.

The V and J genes are TRBV19 and TRBJ2-1; no reliable D call. Germline V gene sequence: CDR1 LNHDA, CDR2 SQIVND (reference sequence). This CDR3 has 11 residues. Trimming shortened V by 4 bases and J by 10 bases, and 8 bases separated the two germline ends. CDR3 residues: CASSTLREQFF. Here the CDR3 DNA reads TGTGCCAGTAGTACCCTTCGGGAGCAGTTCTTC.

This rearrangement joins TRBV6-5 to TRBJ1-4; tentatively, D is TRBD1 (6 bases). From germline, CDR1 is MNHEY and CDR2 SVGAGI. The V end lost 4 bases, the J end lost 0 bases, and 9 bases lay between the germline ends. The CDR3 length is 15 residues. The CDR3: CASSSSGATNEKLFF. In DNA form, the CDR3 reads TGTGCCAGCAGTTCCTCAGGGGCAACTAATGAAAAACTGTTTTTT.

V is TRBV5-4 and J is TRBJ2-2; the match to TRBD2 covers 11 bases. Looked up from germline, CDR1 is SGHNT and CDR2 is YYREEE (reference sequence). The CDR3 consists of 17 residues. The trim removed 1 base at V and 5 bases at J, leaving 7 bases unmatched. CDR3 protein: CASSLRKLAGDTGELFF. CDR3 coding DNA: TGTGCCAGCAGCTTGAGGAAACTAGCGGGAGATACCGGGGAGCTGTTTTTT. The complete variable domain, with remaining parts taken from reference TRBV5-4 and TRBJ2-2, reads ETGVTQSPTHLIKTRGQQVTLRCSSQSGHNTVSWYQQALGQGPQFIFQYYREEENGRGNFPPRFSGLQFPNYSSELNVNALELDDSALYLCASSLRKLAGDTGELFFGEGSRLTVL.

This clone was detected once. Other DNA sequences in the same sample also yield this CDR3. The chain couples TRBV29-1 to TRBJ2-1, with D uncertain. The CDR3 loop spans 11 amino acids. Germline lookup yields CDR1 SQVTM and CDR2 ANQGSEA. V dropped 4 bases and J dropped 4 bases, with 5 bases sitting between them. The CDR3 sequence is CSVGLYNEQFF. CDR3 nucleotides: TGCAGCGTTGGTCTGTACAATGAGCAGTTCTTC.

V and J are TRBV5-5 and TRBJ2-2; a possible D gene is TRBD1 (6 bases). The CDR3 contains 15 residues. Trimming took off 2 bases at V and 7 bases at J, with 15 bases between the two ends. Germline values: CDR1 SGHKS, CDR2 YYEKEE (reference sequence). The CDR3 DNA sequence: TGTGCCAGCAGCTTAGTAGGCAGGGGCGGCGGGGAGCTGTTTTTT. Residues: CASSLVGRGGGELFF.

The chain employs TRBV24-1 and TRBJ2-2; TRBD1 agrees at 9 bases. The germline gives CDR1 KGHDR, CDR2 SFDVKD. V was clipped by 7 bases and J by 7 bases; unmatched bases: 9. The CDR3 is made up of 15 amino acids. The CDR3 DNA follows: TGTGCCACCAGCAAGGACAGGGGTACGATCGGGGAGCTGTTTTTT. Translation gives CATSKDRGTIGELFF.

The rearrangement links TRBV4-3 to TRBJ2-3; the match to TRBD1 covers 7 bases. The CDR3 length is 15 residues. V lost 8 bases, J lost 1 base, and 9 bases stayed unmatched. From germline, CDR1 is LGHNA and CDR2 YSLEER. DNA of the CDR3: TGCGCCAGCCTTAGTCTTCAGGGGGGCACAGATACGCAGTATTTT. It specifies CASLSLQGGTDTQYF.